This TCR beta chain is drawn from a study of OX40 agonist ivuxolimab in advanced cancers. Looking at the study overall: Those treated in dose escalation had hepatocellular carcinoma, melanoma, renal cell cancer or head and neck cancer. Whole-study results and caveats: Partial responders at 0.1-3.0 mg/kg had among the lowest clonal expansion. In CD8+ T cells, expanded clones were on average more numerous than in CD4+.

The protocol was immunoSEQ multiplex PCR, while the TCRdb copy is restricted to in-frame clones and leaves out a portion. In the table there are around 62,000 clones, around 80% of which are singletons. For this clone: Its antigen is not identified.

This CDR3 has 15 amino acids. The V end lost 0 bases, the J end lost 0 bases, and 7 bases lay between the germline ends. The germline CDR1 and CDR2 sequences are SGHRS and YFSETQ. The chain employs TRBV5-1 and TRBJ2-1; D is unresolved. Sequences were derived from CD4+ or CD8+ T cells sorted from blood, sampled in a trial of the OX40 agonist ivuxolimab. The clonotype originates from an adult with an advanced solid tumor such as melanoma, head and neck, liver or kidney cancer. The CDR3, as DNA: TGCGCCAGCAGCTTGGCAGTTAACTCCTACAATGAGCAGTTCTTC. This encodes CASSLAVNSYNEQFF.